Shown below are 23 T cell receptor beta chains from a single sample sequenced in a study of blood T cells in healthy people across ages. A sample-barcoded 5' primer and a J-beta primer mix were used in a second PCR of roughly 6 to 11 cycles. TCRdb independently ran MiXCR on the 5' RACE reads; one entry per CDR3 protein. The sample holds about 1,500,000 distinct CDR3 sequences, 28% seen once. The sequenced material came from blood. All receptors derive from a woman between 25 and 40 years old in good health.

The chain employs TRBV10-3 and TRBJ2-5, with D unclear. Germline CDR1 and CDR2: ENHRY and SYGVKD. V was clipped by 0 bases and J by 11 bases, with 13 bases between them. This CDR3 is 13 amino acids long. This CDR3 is CAISESGMNEQYF. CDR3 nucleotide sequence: TGTGCCATCAGTGAGTCGGGTATGAATGAGCAGTACTTC.

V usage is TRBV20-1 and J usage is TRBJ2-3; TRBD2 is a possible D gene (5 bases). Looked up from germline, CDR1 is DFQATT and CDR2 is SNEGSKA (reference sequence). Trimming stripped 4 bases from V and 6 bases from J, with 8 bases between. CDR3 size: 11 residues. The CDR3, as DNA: TGCAGTGCTAAGCGGCGGGATACGCAGTATTTT. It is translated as CSAKRRDTQYF.

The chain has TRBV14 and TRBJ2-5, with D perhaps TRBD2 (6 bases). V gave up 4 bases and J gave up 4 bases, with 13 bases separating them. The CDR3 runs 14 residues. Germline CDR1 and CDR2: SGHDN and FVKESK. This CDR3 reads CASSRGTLRETQYF. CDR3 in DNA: TGTGCCAGCAGCCGGGGGACTTTACGAGAGACCCAGTACTTC.

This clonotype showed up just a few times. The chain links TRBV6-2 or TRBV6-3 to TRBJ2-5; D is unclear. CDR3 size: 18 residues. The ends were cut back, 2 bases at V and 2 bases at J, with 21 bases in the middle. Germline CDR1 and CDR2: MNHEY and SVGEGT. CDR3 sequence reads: CASSYVLTKLKNQETQYF. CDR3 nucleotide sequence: TGTGCCAGCAGTTACGTCCTAACTAAACTCAAAAATCAAGAGACCCAGTACTTC.

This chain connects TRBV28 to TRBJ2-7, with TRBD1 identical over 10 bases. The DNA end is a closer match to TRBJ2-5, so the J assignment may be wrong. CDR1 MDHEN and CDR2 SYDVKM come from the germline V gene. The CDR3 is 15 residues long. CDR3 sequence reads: CASSLGQGFKETQYF. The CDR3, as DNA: TGTGCCAGCAGTTTGGGACAGGGGTTTAAAGAGACCCAGTACTTC.

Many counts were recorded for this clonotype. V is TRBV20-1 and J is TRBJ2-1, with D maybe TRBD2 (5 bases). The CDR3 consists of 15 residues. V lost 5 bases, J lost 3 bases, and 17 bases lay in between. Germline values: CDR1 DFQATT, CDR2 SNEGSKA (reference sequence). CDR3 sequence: CSARTSAISYNEQFF. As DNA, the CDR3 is TGCAGTGCTCGAACTAGTGCGATTAGCTACAATGAGCAGTTCTTC.

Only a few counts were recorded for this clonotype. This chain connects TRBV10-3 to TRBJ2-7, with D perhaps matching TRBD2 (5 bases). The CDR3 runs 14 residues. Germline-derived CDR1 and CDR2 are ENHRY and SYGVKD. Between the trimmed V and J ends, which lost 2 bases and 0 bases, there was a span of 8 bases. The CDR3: CAISESGYSYEQYF. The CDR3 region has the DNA TGTGCCATCAGTGAGAGCGGATACTCCTACGAGCAGTACTTC.

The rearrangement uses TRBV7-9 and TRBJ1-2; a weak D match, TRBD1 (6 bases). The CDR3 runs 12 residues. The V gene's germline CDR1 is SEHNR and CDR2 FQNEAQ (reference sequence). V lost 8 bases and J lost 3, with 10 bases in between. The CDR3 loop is CASLGADYGYTF. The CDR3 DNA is TGTGCCAGCCTGGGGGCAGACTATGGCTACACCTTC.

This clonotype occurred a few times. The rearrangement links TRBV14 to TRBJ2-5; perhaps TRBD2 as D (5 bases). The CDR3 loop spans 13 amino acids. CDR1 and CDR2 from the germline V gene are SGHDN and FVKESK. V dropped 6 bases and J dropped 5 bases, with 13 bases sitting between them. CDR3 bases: TGTGCCAGCAGTTCGGAACTAGTCGAGACCCAGTACTTC. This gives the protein CASSSELVETQYF. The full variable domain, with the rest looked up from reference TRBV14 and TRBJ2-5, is EAGVTQFPSHSVIEKGQTVTLRCDPISGHDNLYWYRRVMGKEIKFLLHFVKESKQDESGMPNNRFLAERTGGTYSTLKVQPAELEDSGVYFCASSSELVETQYFGPGTRLLVL.

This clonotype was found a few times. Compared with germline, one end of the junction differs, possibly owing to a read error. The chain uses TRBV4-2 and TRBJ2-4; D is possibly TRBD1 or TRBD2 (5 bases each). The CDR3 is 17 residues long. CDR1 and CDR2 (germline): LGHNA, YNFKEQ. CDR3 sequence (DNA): TGTGTCAGCAGCCAAGATCACCGGGACCTAGCCAAAAACATTCAGTACTTC. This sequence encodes CVSSQDHRDLAKNIQYF.

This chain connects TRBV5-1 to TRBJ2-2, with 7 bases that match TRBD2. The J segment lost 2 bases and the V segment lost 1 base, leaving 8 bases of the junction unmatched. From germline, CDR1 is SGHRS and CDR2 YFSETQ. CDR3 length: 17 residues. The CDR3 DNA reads TGCGCCAGCAGCTTGACGGCTAGCGGCCAAAACACCGGGGAGCTGTTTTTT. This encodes CASSLTASGQNTGELFF.

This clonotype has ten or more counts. For the CDR3, the DNA is TGTGCCAGCAGCCCGCAGGAGGCCTACGAGCAGTACTTC. Translation: CASSPQEAYEQYF. The rearrangement joins TRBV7-6 to TRBJ2-7, with D possibly TRBD2 on 5 matching bases. The CDR3 loop spans 13 amino acids. V was pared by 5 bases and J by 2 bases, with 10 bases between. Germline lookup yields CDR1 SGHVS and CDR2 FNYEAQ.

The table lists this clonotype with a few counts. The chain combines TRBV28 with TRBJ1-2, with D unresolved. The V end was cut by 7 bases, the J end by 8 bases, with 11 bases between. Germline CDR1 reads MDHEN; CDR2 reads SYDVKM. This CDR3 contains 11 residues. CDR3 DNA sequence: TGTGCCAGCACGGGTTTTAGAGGCTACACCTTC. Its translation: CASTGFRGYTF.

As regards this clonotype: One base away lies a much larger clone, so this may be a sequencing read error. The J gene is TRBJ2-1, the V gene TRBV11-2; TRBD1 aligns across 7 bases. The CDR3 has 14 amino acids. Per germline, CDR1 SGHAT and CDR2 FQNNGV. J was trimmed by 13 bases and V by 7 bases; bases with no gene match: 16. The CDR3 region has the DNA TGTGCCAGCACCCAGGACAGGAGGCGAGAGACCCAGTTCTTC. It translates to CASTQDRRRETQFF.

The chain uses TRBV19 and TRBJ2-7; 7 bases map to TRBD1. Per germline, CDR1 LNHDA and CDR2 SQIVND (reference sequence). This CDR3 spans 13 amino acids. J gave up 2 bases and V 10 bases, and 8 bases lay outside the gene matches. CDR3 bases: TGTGCCACCAGACAGGGTTCGACCTACGAGCAGTACTTC. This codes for CATRQGSTYEQYF.

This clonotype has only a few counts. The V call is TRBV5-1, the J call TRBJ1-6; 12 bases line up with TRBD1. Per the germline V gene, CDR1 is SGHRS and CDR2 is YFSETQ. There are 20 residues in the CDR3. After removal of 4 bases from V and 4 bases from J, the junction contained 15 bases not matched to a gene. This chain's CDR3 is CASSARGTGGNYGYNSPLHF. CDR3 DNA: TGCGCCAGCAGCGCAAGAGGGACAGGGGGCAATTATGGGTATAATTCACCCCTCCACTTT.

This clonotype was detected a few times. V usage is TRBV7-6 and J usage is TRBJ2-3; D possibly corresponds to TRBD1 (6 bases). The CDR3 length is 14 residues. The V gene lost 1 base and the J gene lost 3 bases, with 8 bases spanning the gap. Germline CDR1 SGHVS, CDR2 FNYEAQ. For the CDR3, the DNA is TGTGCCAGCAGCTTAGAGGGGGAAACAGATACGCAGTATTTT. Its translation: CASSLEGETDTQYF.

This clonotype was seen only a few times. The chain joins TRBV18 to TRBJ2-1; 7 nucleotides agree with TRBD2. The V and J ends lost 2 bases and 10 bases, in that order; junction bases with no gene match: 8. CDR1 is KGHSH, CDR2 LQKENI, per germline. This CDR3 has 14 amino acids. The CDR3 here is CASSPGRGVGEQFF. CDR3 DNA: TGTGCCAGCTCACCAGGCCGGGGGGTCGGCGAGCAGTTCTTC.

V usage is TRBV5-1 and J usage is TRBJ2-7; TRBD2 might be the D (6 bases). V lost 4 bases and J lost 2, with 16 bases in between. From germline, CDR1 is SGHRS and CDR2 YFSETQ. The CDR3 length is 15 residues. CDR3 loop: CASSPNPGSPYEQYF. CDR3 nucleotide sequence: TGCGCCAGCAGCCCCAACCCCGGGAGCCCCTACGAGCAGTACTTC.

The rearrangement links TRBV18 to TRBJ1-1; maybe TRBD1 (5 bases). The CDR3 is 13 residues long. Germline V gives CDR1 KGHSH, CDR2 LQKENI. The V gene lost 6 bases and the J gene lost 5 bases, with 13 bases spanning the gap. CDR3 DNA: TGTGCCAGCTCCTGGGACGGCAAGACTGAAGCTTTCTTT. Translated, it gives CASSWDGKTEAFF.

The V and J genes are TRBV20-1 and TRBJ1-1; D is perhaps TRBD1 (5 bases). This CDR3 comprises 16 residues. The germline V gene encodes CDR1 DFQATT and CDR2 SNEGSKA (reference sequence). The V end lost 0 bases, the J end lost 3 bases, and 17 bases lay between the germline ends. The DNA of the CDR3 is TGCAGTGCTAGAGATCGGGACCATTGGGGGTACACTGAAGCTTTCTTT. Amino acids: CSARDRDHWGYTEAFF.

In nucleotides, the CDR3 is TGTGCCAGCAGCTTAAGGACCTCCGGATCTAACACCGGGGAGCTGTTTTTT. It yields the protein CASSLRTSGSNTGELFF. The rearrangement joins TRBV7-2 to TRBJ2-2; D ambiguous. V lost 2 bases, J lost 2 bases, and 15 bases lay in between. Per the germline V gene, CDR1 is SGHTA and CDR2 is FQGNSA. The CDR3 runs 17 residues. The whole variable domain, remainder taken from reference TRBV7-2 and TRBJ2-2, is GAGVSQSPSNKVTEKGKDVELRCDPISGHTALYWYRQSLGQGLEFLIYFQGNSAPDKSGLPSDRFSAERTGGSVSTLTIQRTQQEDSAVYLCASSLRTSGSNTGELFFGEGSRLTVL.

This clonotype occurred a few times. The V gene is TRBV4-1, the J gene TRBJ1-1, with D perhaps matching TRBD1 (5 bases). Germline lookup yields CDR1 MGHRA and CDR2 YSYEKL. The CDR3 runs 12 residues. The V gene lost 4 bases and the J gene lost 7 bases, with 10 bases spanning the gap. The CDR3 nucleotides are TGCGCCAGCAGCCGGGGAAGGGGTGAAGCTTTCTTT. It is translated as CASSRGRGEAFF.